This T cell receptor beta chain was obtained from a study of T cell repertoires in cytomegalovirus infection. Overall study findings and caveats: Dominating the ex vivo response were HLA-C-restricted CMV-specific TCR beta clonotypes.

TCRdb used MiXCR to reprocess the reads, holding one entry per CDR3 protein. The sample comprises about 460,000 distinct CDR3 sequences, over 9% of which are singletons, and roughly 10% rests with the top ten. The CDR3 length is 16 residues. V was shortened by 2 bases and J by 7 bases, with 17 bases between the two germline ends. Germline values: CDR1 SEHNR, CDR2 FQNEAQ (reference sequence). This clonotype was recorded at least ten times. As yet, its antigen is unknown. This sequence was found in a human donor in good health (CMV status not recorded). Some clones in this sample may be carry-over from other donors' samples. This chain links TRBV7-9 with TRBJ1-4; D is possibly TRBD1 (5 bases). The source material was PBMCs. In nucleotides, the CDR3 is TGTGCCAGCAGCTTATTACCGGGGGGATTTCGTGAAAAACTGTTTTTT. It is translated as CASSLLPGGFREKLFF.